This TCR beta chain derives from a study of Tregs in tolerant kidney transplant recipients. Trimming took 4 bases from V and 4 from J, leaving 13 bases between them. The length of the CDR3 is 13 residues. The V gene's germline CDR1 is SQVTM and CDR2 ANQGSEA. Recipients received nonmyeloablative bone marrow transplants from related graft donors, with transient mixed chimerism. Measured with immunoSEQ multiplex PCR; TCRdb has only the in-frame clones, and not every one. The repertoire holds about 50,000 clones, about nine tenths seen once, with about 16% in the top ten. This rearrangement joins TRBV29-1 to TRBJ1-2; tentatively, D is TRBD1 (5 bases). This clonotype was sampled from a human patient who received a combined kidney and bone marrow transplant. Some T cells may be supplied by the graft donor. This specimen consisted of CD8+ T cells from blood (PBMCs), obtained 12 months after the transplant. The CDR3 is CSVVGGNIYGYTF. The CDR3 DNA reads TGCAGCGTTGTGGGGGGGAATATCTATGGCTACACCTTC.